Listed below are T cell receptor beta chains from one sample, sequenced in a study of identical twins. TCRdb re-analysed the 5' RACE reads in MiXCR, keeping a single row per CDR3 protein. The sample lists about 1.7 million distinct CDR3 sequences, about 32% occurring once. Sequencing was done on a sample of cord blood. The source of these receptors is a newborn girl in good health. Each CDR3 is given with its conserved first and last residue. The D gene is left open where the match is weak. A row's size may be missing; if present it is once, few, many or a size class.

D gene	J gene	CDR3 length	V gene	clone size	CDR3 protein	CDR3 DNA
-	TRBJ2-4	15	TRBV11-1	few	CASSEELGAKNIQYF	TGTGCCAGCAGCGAGGAGTTAGGTGCCAAAAACATTCAGTACTTC
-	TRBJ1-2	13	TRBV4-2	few	CASSQDPQKGYTF	TGTGCCAGCAGCCAAGATCCCCAGAAAGGCTACACCTTC
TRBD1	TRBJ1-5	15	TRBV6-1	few	CASSADRASNQPQHF	TGTGCCAGCAGTGCAGACAGGGCCAGCAATCAGCCCCAGCATTTT
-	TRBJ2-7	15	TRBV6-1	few	CASSETIGSSYEQYF	TGTGCCAGCAGTGAAACTATAGGGAGCTCCTACGAGCAGTACTTC
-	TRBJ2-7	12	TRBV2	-	CASTGRNYEQYF	TGTGCCAGCACGGGTCGGAACTACGAGCAGTACTTC
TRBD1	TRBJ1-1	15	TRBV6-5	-	CASRPTGTLNTEAFF	TGTGCCAGCAGACCGACAGGGACGCTAAACACTGAAGCTTTCTTT
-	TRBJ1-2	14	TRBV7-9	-	CASSLVKVAYGYTF	TGTGCCAGCAGCTTAGTTAAGGTCGCGTATGGCTACACCTTC
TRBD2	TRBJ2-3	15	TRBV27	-	CAIRRLAGDEDTQYF	TGTGCCATCCGACGACTAGCGGGAGACGAAGATACGCAGTATTTT
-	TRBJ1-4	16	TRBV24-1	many	CATSDPSLAGVEKLFF	TGTGCCACCAGTGATCCCTCCCTCGCCGGTGTTGAAAAACTGTTTTTT
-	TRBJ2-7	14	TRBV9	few	CASSVDPGGYEQYF	TGTGCCAGCAGCGTCGATCCCGGTGGCTACGAGCAGTACTTC
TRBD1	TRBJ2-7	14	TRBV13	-	CASSNGQGIYEQYF	TGTGCCAGCAGCAACGGACAGGGTATCTACGAGCAGTACTTC
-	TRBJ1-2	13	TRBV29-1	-	CSVGHIQTYGYTF	TGCAGCGTTGGACATATACAGACCTATGGCTACACCTTC
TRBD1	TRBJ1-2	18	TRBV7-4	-	CASSFVRTGDVANYGYTF	TGTGCCAGCAGCTTCGTAAGGACAGGGGATGTTGCTAACTATGGCTACACCTTC
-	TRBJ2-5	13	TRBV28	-	CASSFRGKYERYF	TGTGCCAGCAGTTTTAGGGGGAAATACGAGCGGTACTTC
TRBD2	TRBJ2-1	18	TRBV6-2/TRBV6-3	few	CASSYTRLAGVGHNEQFF	TGTGCCAGCAGTTACACCCGACTAGCGGGAGTAGGCCACAATGAGCAGTTCTTC
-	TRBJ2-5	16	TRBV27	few	CASSPRFGTSGETQYF	TGTGCCAGCAGTCCTCGCTTCGGGACATCAGGGGAGACCCAGTACTTC
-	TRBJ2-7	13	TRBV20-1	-	CSGWGGVIYEQYF	TGCAGTGGGTGGGGGGGCGTAATCTACGAGCAGTACTTC
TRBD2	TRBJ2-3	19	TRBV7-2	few	CASSLEILAGGRCTDTQYF	TGTGCCAGCAGCTTAGAAATTTTAGCGGGGGGGCGGTGCACAGATACGCAGTATTTT
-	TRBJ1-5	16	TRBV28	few	CASSLLQGTYNQPQHF	TGTGCCAGCAGTTTATTGCAGGGGACCTACAATCAGCCCCAGCATTTT
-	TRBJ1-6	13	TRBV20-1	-	CSASRGGNSPLHF	TGCAGTGCCTCACGGGGTGGTAATTCACCCCTCCACTTT
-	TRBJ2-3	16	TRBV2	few	CASSVERSLHTDTQYF	TGTGCCAGCAGTGTCGAGCGGAGCCTCCACACAGATACGCAGTATTTT
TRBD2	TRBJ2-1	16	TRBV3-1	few	CASSQLGLVSDNEQFF	TGTGCCAGCAGCCAATTGGGACTAGTCAGCGACAATGAGCAGTTCTTC
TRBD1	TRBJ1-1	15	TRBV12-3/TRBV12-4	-	CASSWDRGPNTEAFF	TGTGCCAGCAGCTGGGACAGGGGGCCGAACACTGAAGCTTTCTTT
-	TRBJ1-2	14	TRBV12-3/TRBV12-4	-	CASSLARVGDGYTF	TGTGCCAGCAGTTTAGCGCGAGTCGGGGATGGCTACACCTTC
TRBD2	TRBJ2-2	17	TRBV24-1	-	CATSDFGSGKVYGELFF	TGTGCCACCAGTGATTTTGGTAGCGGGAAAGTGTACGGGGAGCTGTTTTTT
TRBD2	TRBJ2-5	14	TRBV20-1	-	CSATGLAGNNEQYF	TGCAGTGCTACAGGACTAGCGGGAAACAATGAGCAGTACTTC
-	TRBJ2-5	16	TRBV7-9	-	CASSALGTPTYNEQYF	TGTGCCAGCAGCGCCTTGGGGACGCCTACCTACAATGAGCAGTACTTC
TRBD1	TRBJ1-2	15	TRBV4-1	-	CASSQDPGQGDGYTF	TGCGCCAGCAGCCAAGATCCGGGACAGGGGGATGGCTACACCTTC
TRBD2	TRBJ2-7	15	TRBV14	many	CASSALTSGNHEQYF	TGTGCCAGCAGCGCATTAACTAGCGGGAACCACGAGCAGTACTTC
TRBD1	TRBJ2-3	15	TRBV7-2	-	CASSLEDRGPDTQYF	TGTGCCAGCAGCTTAGAGGACAGGGGGCCAGATACGCAGTATTTT
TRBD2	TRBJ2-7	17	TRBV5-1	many	CASRDPGLAGSSYEQYF	TGCGCCAGCAGAGACCCTGGACTAGCGGGTAGCTCCTACGAGCAGTACTTC
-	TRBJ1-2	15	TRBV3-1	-	CASSQVGGRYNGYTF	TGTGCCAGCAGCCAAGTCGGGGGGCGTTATAATGGCTACACCTTC
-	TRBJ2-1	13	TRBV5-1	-	CASSPLVLNEQFF	TGCGCCAGCAGCCCCCTTGTCCTTAATGAGCAGTTCTTC
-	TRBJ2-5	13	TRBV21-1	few	CAPARGQKETQYF	TGTGCCCCTGCTAGGGGGCAGAAAGAGACCCAGTACTTC
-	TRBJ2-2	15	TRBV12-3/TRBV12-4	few	CASSDHRENTGELFF	TGTGCCAGCAGTGACCACAGGGAGAACACCGGGGAGCTGTTTTTT
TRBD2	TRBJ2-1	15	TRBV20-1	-	CSACNLAESYNGQFF	TGCAGTGCTTGCAACCTAGCGGAATCCTACAATGGGCAGTTCTTC
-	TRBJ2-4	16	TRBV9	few	CASSVGLSGHKNIQYF	TGTGCCAGCAGCGTAGGGCTATCGGGGCATAAAAACATTCAGTACTTC
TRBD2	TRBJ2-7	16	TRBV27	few	CASSQLAGGSYNEQYF	TGTGCCAGCAGTCAGCTAGCGGGGGGCTCCTACAATGAGCAGTACTTC
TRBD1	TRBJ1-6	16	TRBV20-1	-	CSALGQAASYNSPLHF	TGCAGTGCTCTGGGACAGGCCGCGTCCTATAATTCACCCCTCCACTTT
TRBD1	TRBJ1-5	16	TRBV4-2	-	CASSQDPGTGRQPQHF	TGTGCCAGCAGCCAAGACCCCGGGACAGGGAGACAGCCCCAGCATTTT
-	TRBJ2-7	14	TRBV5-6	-	CASSFGGEGSEQYF	TGTGCCAGCAGCTTCGGGGGTGAAGGTAGCGAGCAGTACTTC
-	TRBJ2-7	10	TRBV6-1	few	CALGRYEQYF	TGTGCCCTGGGACGGTACGAGCAGTACTTC
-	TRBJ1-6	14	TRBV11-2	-	CASGQRRYNSPLHF	TGTGCCAGCGGCCAACGACGGTATAATTCACCCCTCCACTTT
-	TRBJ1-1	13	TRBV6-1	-	CASSDGGFTEAFF	TGTGCCAGCAGTGATGGGGGGTTTACTGAAGCTTTCTTT
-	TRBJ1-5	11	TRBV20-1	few	CSAGREEPQHF	TGCAGTGCCGGGAGAGAGGAGCCCCAGCATTTT
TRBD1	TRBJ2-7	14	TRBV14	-	CASRGQGAAYEQYF	TGTGCCAGCAGGGGACAGGGGGCCGCCTACGAGCAGTACTTC
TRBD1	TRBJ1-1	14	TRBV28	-	CASSGRQGWAEAFF	TGTGCCAGCAGTGGCCGACAGGGTTGGGCTGAAGCTTTCTTT
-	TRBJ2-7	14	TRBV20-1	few	CSASTSGMPYEQYF	TGCAGTGCTAGCACCTCCGGGATGCCCTACGAGCAGTACTTC
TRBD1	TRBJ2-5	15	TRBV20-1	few	CSARAHRGRRETQYF	TGCAGTGCTAGAGCACACAGGGGGCGGAGGGAGACCCAGTACTTC
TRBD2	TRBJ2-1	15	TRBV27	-	CASQIGTSLYNEQFF	TGTGCCAGCCAAATAGGGACTAGCCTTTACAATGAGCAGTTCTTC